This T cell receptor (beta chain) originates from a study of human T cells and chemical hapten exposure (dated by TCRdb to about 2021). Turning to the overall study: For sensitization, 2% DPC in acetone was applied to an approximately 2 cm by approximately 2 cm area of upper inner arm skin. Throughout the approximately 22-week study period, patients were also given weekly therapeutic DPC doses on the scalp. Patch testing was performed on the upper back with Finn chambers containing 0.01% DPC, and the patch tests were scored after 6 days according to International Contact Dermatitis Research Group standards. The mostly female patient cohort included alopecia areata with under or over 50% scalp involvement, alopecia totalis and alopecia universalis. Libraries were pooled for sequencing, and variation in per-sample TCR yields was attributed mainly to small differences in library volumes within the pool. The study tracked peripheral blood TCR repertoire changes in vivo during primary and secondary sensitization to the hapten diphenylcyclopropenone (DPC) in alopecia patients. Patient blood was sampled pre-sensitization (week 0) and at 2, 6 and about 24 weeks after DPC sensitization. Under 30 alopecia patients gave blood for TCR sequencing at one to four time points (pre-sensitization, 2, 6 and 24 weeks). The study at large found these results: No change with DPC sensitization was found in the number of TCRs above 1 in 1000 frequency, and no evidence of global repertoire structure alterations was found. The number of PT1 expanded TCRs positively correlated with patch test score, significant at thresholds 8, 16 and 32 but not 4. After repeated subsampling, the strength of the expansion versus patch-test correlation and the threshold at which it became significant changed. All patients had alopecia, a presumed autoimmune disease, so their immune response might differ from that of healthy individuals. Compared with pre-sensitization or healthy control sets, expanded TCRs formed significantly more large CDR3 similarity clusters, which is consistent with antigen-driven responses.

The method behind the library was RACE. Instrument used: NextSeq 500. During library preparation, unique molecular identifiers were attached to individual cDNA molecules so that TCRs could be counted in a quantitative, reproducible way. Both TCR alpha and TCR beta chains were sequenced from each blood RNA sample. Per the original workflow: The median number of TCRs per sample was roughly 94,000, ranging from about 20,000 to 750,000. The Decombinator software suite was used to annotate V, J and CDR3 in the TCR reads. For the PS versus PT1 abundance plots, all samples were subsampled to the same number of TCRs (28,000). Expanded TCRs were defined as absent before sensitization and observed at least eight times at the 2-week time point. TCRdb itself trimmed the public reads at Q25 with fastp, ran MiXCR and retained productive beta chains. One record per CDR3 amino acid sequence lists the most common genes and DNA. The V and J calls follow TCRdb's processing rather than the paper's. A total of about 77,000 distinct CDR3 sequences appear in this sample, 13% to 15% of them only once. More than 3.5% of the sample goes to the ten largest clones.

CDR1 is given as WNHNN and CDR2 as SYGVQD, both from the germline V gene (reference sequence). V gives up 4 bases and J gives up 3 bases, and the segment between their germline ends measures 19 bases. The CDR3 contains 16 residues, cysteine and phenylalanine counted. Left in the record is the CDR3 DNA by itself, 48 bases read in frame from the first base. Read against the paper, the sample's time point label means: pre-sensitization, week 0. This specimen's treatment or condition label, per the study, means: therapeutic diphenylcyclopropenone sensitization with weekly scalp DPC. At each patch-test visit, blood was drawn before the patch test was applied. Patients were eligible if aged 18 to 70, diagnosed with alopecia and judged suitable for DPC therapy, and pregnant patients were excluded. Total RNA was isolated from unfractionated whole blood collected in Tempus Blood RNA tubes. This clonotype showed up just a few times. It has no known antigen specificity. No qualities accompany the bases; no much larger clone lies one base away.

The TCR originated in a woman aged 45 to 65 with alopecia areata. Some clones in this sample may be carry-over from other donors' samples. The rearranged segments are TRBV10-1 and TRBJ2-7; the D gene identity is not certain. The starting material was whole blood, obtained in connection with sensitization to the hapten diphenylcyclopropenone (DPC). The DNA reads as follows: TGCGCCAGCAGTGGGAGTCGGGTCCCATACAACTACGAGCAGTACTTC. Protein translation: CASSGSRVPYNYEQYF.